One sample yielded the 23 T cell receptor beta chains listed below, sequenced in a study of OX40 agonist ivuxolimab in advanced cancers. Receptor amplification or capture employed the immunoSEQ multiplex PCR assay. In its TCRdb copy, this immuneACCESS table keeps in-frame sequences only and misses some clones. Where compared with another copy, unresolved V genes explain less than half of these, and the others have no known cause. This sample gives approximately 70,000 clones in total; over 75% of them show up just once. The top ten constitute 6.1% of the sample. Sequences were derived from CD4+ or CD8+ T cells sorted from blood, sampled in a trial of the OX40 agonist ivuxolimab. These receptors originate from an adult with an advanced solid tumor such as melanoma, head and neck, liver or kidney cancer.

The chain joins TRBV12-5 to TRBJ2-1; perhaps TRBD2 as D (5 bases). CDR1 LGHNT and CDR2 FRNRAP come from the germline V gene. The CDR3 loop spans 21 amino acids. Trimming pared 0 bases from V and 1 base from J, leaving 25 bases between. The chain's CDR3 is CASGLVARWTGVGRSYNEQFF. The CDR3 coding sequence is TGTGCTAGTGGTTTGGTCGCTAGGTGGACTGGGGTGGGTAGATCCTACAATGAGCAGTTCTTC.

The chain carries TRBV7-3 and TRBJ2-6; tentatively, D is TRBD1 (6 bases). V lost 5 bases and J 1 base, leaving 15 bases between the germline ends. Germline assignment: CDR1 SGHTA and CDR2 FQGTGA. The CDR3 is made up of 17 amino acids. The CDR3 region is CASSPYQGGSGANVLTF. DNA of the CDR3: TGTGCCAGCAGCCCCTATCAAGGGGGTTCTGGGGCCAACGTCCTGACTTTC.

CDR3 nucleotide sequence: TGTGCCAGCTCACCAACAGGGACAACCCCGATCGGCGGCTACACCTTC. This gives the protein CASSPTGTTPIGGYTF. The V call is TRBV18, the J call TRBJ1-2, with D maybe TRBD1 (6 bases). The CDR3 contains 16 residues. The ends were cut back, 2 bases at V and 8 bases at J, with 21 bases in the middle. Per the germline V gene, CDR1 is KGHSH and CDR2 is LQKENI.

The V call is TRBV2, the J call TRBJ1-1; D ambiguous. V shed 7 bases and J shed 0 bases, with 12 bases lying between them. Germline V gene data show CDR1 as SNHLY and CDR2 as FYNNEI. This CDR3 comprises 14 residues. The CDR3 sequence is CASIGDGLNTEAFF. The CDR3 coding sequence is TGTGCCAGCATAGGTGACGGGTTGAACACTGAAGCTTTCTTT.

The chain uses TRBV2 and TRBJ2-1; 11 bases are a match to TRBD2. With V trimmed by 6 bases and J by 6 bases, 13 bases remained unmatched. Germline loops: CDR1 SNHLY, CDR2 FYNNEI. The CDR3 has 17 residues. CDR3 region: CASSPEAPGLAANEQFF. The CDR3 DNA reads as TGTGCCAGCAGCCCTGAAGCTCCGGGACTAGCGGCCAATGAGCAGTTCTTC.

V and J are TRBV30 and TRBJ1-2, with 12 bases matching TRBD1. From germline, CDR1 is GTSNPN and CDR2 SVGIG (reference sequence). This CDR3 is built from 14 residues. The V and J ends lost 5 bases and 6 bases, in that order; junction bases with no gene match: 7. For the CDR3, the DNA is TGTGCCTGGGGCGGGGACAGGGGGCAAGATGGCTACACCTTC. This codes for CAWGGDRGQDGYTF.

This chain connects TRBV29-1 to TRBJ2-5, with 7 bases fitting TRBD1. Judging by the DNA end, TRBJ2-7 fits better; the J call may be wrong. There are 12 residues in the CDR3. Germline V gene sequence: CDR1 SQVTM, CDR2 ANQGSEA. CDR3 nucleotide sequence: TGCAGCGTTGCGACAGGGCTCTACGAGCAGTACTTC. Amino acids: CSVATGLYEQYF.

The gene calls are TRBV5-1 and TRBJ2-5, with D perhaps TRBD2 (5 bases). V was cut by 2 bases and J by 1 base, with 12 bases left in between. This CDR3 is built from 15 residues. Germline-derived CDR1 and CDR2 are SGHRS and YFSETQ. The chain's CDR3 is CASSFAGWGQETQYF. The CDR3 DNA reads as TGCGCCAGCAGCTTTGCGGGTTGGGGCCAAGAGACCCAGTACTTC.

The V gene is TRBV14, the J gene TRBJ2-3, with 8 bases fitting TRBD2. The trim removed 3 bases at V and 0 bases at J, leaving 5 bases unmatched. This CDR3 comprises 16 residues. The germline V gene has CDR1 SGHDN and CDR2 FVKESK. Here the CDR3 DNA reads TGTGCCAGCAGCCAGGTACTAGCGGCTAGCACAGATACGCAGTATTTT. It codes for CASSQVLAASTDTQYF.

This clone was seen once. The CDR3 nucleotides read TGTGCCAGCAGCCCCTGGACTAGCGGAGCTCAAGAGACCCAGTACTTC. It encodes CASSPWTSGAQETQYF. This chain connects TRBV9 to TRBJ2-5; 10 nucleotides line up with TRBD2. The CDR3 is 16 amino acids. V gave up 4 bases and J gave up 2 bases; unmatched junction bases: 8. Germline V CDR1 and CDR2: SGDLS, YYNGEE.

The chain has TRBV6-6 and TRBJ2-7; TRBD1 aligns across 9 bases. V trimming: 6 bases; J trimming: 3 bases; junction bases outside the gene matches: 3. CDR3 length: 13 residues. Looked up from germline, CDR1 is MNHNY and CDR2 is SVGAGI (reference sequence). The CDR3 sequence is CASRGTGSYEQYF. DNA for the CDR3: TGTGCCAGCAGGGGGACAGGGAGCTACGAGCAGTACTTC.

V and J are TRBV4-1 and TRBJ1-5; 9 bases are shared with TRBD1. The germline CDR1 and CDR2 sequences are MGHRA and YSYEKL. There are 18 residues in the CDR3. V shed 0 bases and J 2 bases; nucleotides not matched to a gene: 8. The CDR3 spells CASSQDPPQGARNQPQHF. The CDR3 DNA is TGCGCCAGCAGCCAAGATCCGCCACAGGGGGCCCGCAATCAGCCCCAGCATTTT.

This clone was found once. The chain uses TRBV7-2 and TRBJ1-3; the D gene is possibly TRBD1 (6 bases). V dropped 1 base and J dropped 6 bases, with 13 bases sitting between them. CDR3 size: 15 residues. CDR1 SGHTA and CDR2 FQGNSA come from the germline V gene. This CDR3 reads CASSLVWAGENTIYF. In nucleotides, the CDR3 is TGTGCCAGCAGCTTAGTGTGGGCAGGGGAAAACACCATATATTTT.

The chain uses TRBV6-6 and TRBJ1-5; 8 nucleotides match TRBD1. In germline, CDR1 is MNHNY, CDR2 SVGAGI (reference sequence). The CDR3 is 16 residues long. The V gene end was trimmed by 6 bases and the J gene end by 5 bases; junction bases not matched to a gene: 12. The chain's CDR3 is CASRDRGTGQHQPQHF. As DNA, the CDR3 is TGTGCCAGCAGAGACCGGGGGACAGGTCAGCATCAGCCCCAGCATTTT.

V is TRBV18 and J is TRBJ2-6; possible D gene TRBD2, 5 bases. The CDR3 sequence is 14 residues long. V lost 6 bases to trimming and J lost 2 bases, with 8 bases between them. Germline V gene lookup returns CDR1 KGHSH and CDR2 LQKENI. CDR3 nucleotide sequence: TGTGCCAGCTCCCGAGGGCCTGGGGCCAACGTCCTGACTTTC. Its protein is CASSRGPGANVLTF.

V usage is TRBV19 and J usage is TRBJ2-7, with 7 bases identical to TRBD1. V trimming: 5 bases; J trimming: 0 bases; junction bases outside the gene matches: 4. This CDR3 region has 14 residues. The germline V gene has CDR1 LNHDA and CDR2 SQIVND (reference sequence). In DNA form, the CDR3 reads TGTGCCAGTAGTTTCCGGGACAGCTCCTACGAGCAGTACTTC. The encoded protein is CASSFRDSSYEQYF.

The chain links TRBV11-3 to TRBJ2-2; D is perhaps TRBD2 (5 bases). The CDR3 is made up of 15 amino acids. Germline loops: CDR1 SGHNT, CDR2 YENEEA. The V end was cut by 0 bases, the J end by 5 bases, with 10 bases between. CDR3 in amino acids: CASSLDSRGTGELFF. DNA of the CDR3: TGTGCCAGCAGCTTAGATTCCCGAGGGACCGGGGAGCTGTTTTTT.

This rearrangement joins TRBV2 to TRBJ2-3; D is undetermined. This CDR3 is 14 amino acids long. The V gene lost 6 bases and the J gene lost 2 bases, with 12 bases spanning the gap. From germline, CDR1 is SNHLY and CDR2 FYNNEI. In DNA form, the CDR3 reads TGTGCCAGCAGCGGCCGAGGTTTCACAGATACGCAGTATTTT. Translating gives CASSGRGFTDTQYF.

The chain has TRBV5-4 and TRBJ2-5; no reliable D call. Trimming removed 0 bases from V and 0 bases from J, with 9 bases in between. CDR1 is SGHNT, CDR2 YYREEE, per germline (reference sequence). This CDR3 contains 15 residues. CDR3 bases: TGTGCCAGCAGCTTGGGGTCGGAGTACCAAGAGACCCAGTACTTC. Amino acid sequence: CASSLGSEYQETQYF.

The chain is built from TRBV6-5 and TRBJ2-7, with D maybe TRBD1 (5 bases). Trimming cost V 8 bases and J 3 bases, with 14 bases left between them. The germline gives CDR1 MNHEY, CDR2 SVGAGI. The CDR3 covers 13 residues. CDR3 sequence: CASSRGTGYEQYF. CDR3 bases: TGTGCCAGCTCAAGGGGAACTGGCTACGAGCAGTACTTC.

The sample holds one count of this clone. The chain carries TRBV19 and TRBJ1-6, with D possibly TRBD1 on 5 matching bases. Looked up from germline, CDR1 is LNHDA and CDR2 is SQIVND (reference sequence). This CDR3 contains 15 residues. V was shortened by 3 bases and J by 0 bases, with 6 bases between the two germline ends. CDR3 sequence reads: CASSMGVSYNSPLHF. The CDR3 DNA reads TGTGCCAGTAGTATGGGGGTCTCCTATAATTCACCCCTCCACTTT.

The CDR3, as DNA: TGTGCCTGGAGTGGACGGTTGAATGAAAAACTGTTTTTT. Translated: CAWSGRLNEKLFF. The chain couples TRBV30 to TRBJ1-4, with D uncertain. V was cut by 1 base and J by 5 bases, with 8 bases left in between. This CDR3 region has 13 residues. CDR1 is GTSNPN, CDR2 SVGIG, per germline (reference sequence). The full variable domain, in which reference TRBV30 and TRBJ1-4 provide the parts outside the CDR3, is SQTIHQWPATLVQPVGSPLSLECTVEGTSNPNLYWYRQAAGRGLQLLFYSVGIGQISSEVPQNLSASRPQDRQFILSSKKLLLSDSGFYLCAWSGRLNEKLFFGSGTQLSVL.

The chain recombines TRBV19 with TRBJ2-7, with unresolved D. The CDR3 runs 16 residues. Trimming pared 0 bases from V and 3 bases from J, leaving 15 bases between. Germline V gene data show CDR1 as LNHDA and CDR2 as SQIVND (reference sequence). CDR3 coding DNA: TGTGCCAGTAGTATAGATCATGGGCACGATCTCTACGAGCAGTACTTC. Amino acids: CASSIDHGHDLYEQYF. Drawing the rest from reference TRBV19 and TRBJ2-7, the complete variable domain is DGGITQSPKYLFRKEGQNVTLSCEQNLNHDAMYWYRQDPGQGLRLIYYSQIVNDFQKGDIAEGYSVSREKKESFPLTVTSAQKNPTAFYLCASSIDHGHDLYEQYFGPGTRLTVT.